This TCR beta chain was sequenced for a study of CD8 T cells in ankylosing spondylitis. V shed 5 bases and J shed 4 bases, with 6 bases lying between them. Per germline, CDR1 SGHAT and CDR2 FQNNGV. The CDR3 has 11 amino acids. In its sample, this clonotype was seen many times. The antigen remains unidentified. Findings and limits, study-wide: Clones tied to disease were said to be significantly enriched in matched ankylosing spondylitis synovial fluid.

TCRdb used MiXCR to reprocess the 5' RACE reads, holding one entry per CDR3 protein. The sample shows about 280,000 distinct CDR3 sequences, around 20% of them seen only once. The sequence was collected from a male donor with ankylosing spondylitis or in good health (not recorded which). The material sequenced was blood, either unsorted or a sorted T cell fraction (not recorded which). The rearrangement uses TRBV11-2 and TRBJ2-7; D may be TRBD2 (6 bases). CDR3 nucleotides: TGTGCCAGCAGCCGGGGGTACGAGCAGTACGTC. It encodes CASSRGYEQYV.